A single sample is the source of the 8 T cell receptor beta chains below, sequenced in a study of T cells after yellow fever vaccination. TCRdb re-called the 5' RACE reads with MiXCR, one entry per CDR3 protein. Among 300,000 or so distinct CDR3 sequences listed, 7.5% to 9.5% were seen once. The sequencing here drew on CD4+ T cells sorted from PBMCs, taken 5 days after the yellow fever booster vaccination. The source of these receptors is a man between 18 and 29 years old who received the YFV17D yellow fever vaccine.

This clonotype was found a few times. The chain uses TRBV7-9 and TRBJ1-4; weak D call: TRBD1 (6 bases). V dropped 1 base and J dropped 6 bases, with 12 bases sitting between them. CDR3 length: 15 amino acids. Germline loops: CDR1 SEHNR, CDR2 FQNEAQ (reference sequence). Here the CDR3 DNA reads TGTGCCAGCAGCTTAGTGCCGGGACATCATGAAAAACTGTTTTTT. It yields the protein CASSLVPGHHEKLFF.

A few counts support this clonotype. The chain employs TRBV4-2 and TRBJ2-7; a weak D match, TRBD2 (6 bases). The CDR3 sequence is 15 residues long. The V end was cut by 2 bases, the J end by 4 bases, with 15 bases between. The germline gives CDR1 LGHNA, CDR2 YNFKEQ. The CDR3 spells CASSQRTRGSYEQYV. CDR3 DNA: TGTGCCAGCAGCCAAAGGACCCGGGGGTCTTACGAGCAGTACGTC.

This clonotype was recorded many times. The J gene is TRBJ1-1, the V gene TRBV7-9; a possible D gene is TRBD1 (6 bases). This CDR3 is 12 amino acids long. Trimming stripped 11 bases from V and 0 bases from J, with 10 bases between. The germline V gene encodes CDR1 SEHNR and CDR2 FQNEAQ (reference sequence). This CDR3 is CAYRELNTEAFF. The CDR3 DNA is TGTGCCTACAGGGAGTTGAACACTGAAGCTTTCTTT.

In its sample, this clonotype was seen a few times. This CDR3 reads CASSELVETQYF. The CDR3 DNA follows: TGTGCCAGCAGCGAACTCGTGGAGACCCAGTACTTC. V usage is TRBV9 and J usage is TRBJ2-5; D call uncertain. Per the germline V gene, CDR1 is SGDLS and CDR2 is YYNGEE. This CDR3 region has 12 residues. Trimming left V 3 bases short and J 5 bases short, with 8 bases between.

V usage is TRBV5-1 and J usage is TRBJ1-2; 7 bases agree with TRBD1. The junction had 9 bases not matched to a gene; V was cut back by 3 bases and J by 4 bases. The CDR3 has 15 residues. Germline assignment: CDR1 SGHRS and CDR2 YFSETQ. The DNA for the CDR3 is TGCGCCAGCAGCTCCTATTCCGGGACAGCCTATGGCTACACCTTC. This codes for CASSSYSGTAYGYTF.

This clonotype appeared a few times. This chain uses TRBV6-2 or TRBV6-3 with TRBJ2-2, with D possibly matching TRBD1 (5 bases). The V gene's germline CDR1 is MNHEY and CDR2 SVGEGT. The CDR3 runs 13 residues. Trimming removed 2 bases at V and 7 bases at J, with 8 bases between. This CDR3 is CASSYGAGGELFF. The CDR3 DNA sequence: TGTGCCAGCAGTTACGGGGCCGGCGGGGAGCTGTTTTTT.

This clonotype showed up just a few times. This chain uses TRBV4-2 with TRBJ2-3; TRBD2 might be the D (5 bases). The CDR3 extends over 16 amino acids. Per germline, CDR1 LGHNA and CDR2 YNFKEQ. Trimming pared 1 base from V and 4 bases from J, leaving 15 bases between. The CDR3 DNA sequence: TGTGCCAGCAGCCAAGGGGTTCTGAGCGGCTCAGATACGCAGTATTTT. Its protein product is CASSQGVLSGSDTQYF.

In this sample, this clonotype turned up a few times. This chain connects TRBV6-2 or TRBV6-3 to TRBJ2-7; TRBD1 aligns across 8 bases. Germline V CDR1 and CDR2: MNHEY, SVGEGT. This CDR3 comprises 12 residues. DNA for the CDR3: TGTGCCAGCCAGGGACAGGCTTACGTGCAGTACGTC. Protein: CASQGQAYVQYV.